These 4 T cell receptor beta chains were sequenced from one sample in a study of STAT5B mutations in CD4+ large granular lymphocyte leukemia. TCRdb keeps only in-frame clones here, not all; method: immunoSEQ multiplex PCR. The sample has 25,000 to 35,000 clones, around two thirds seen once. The specimen sequenced was CD4+ T cells from blood buffy coats. Receptors were obtained from a human donor in good health.

The rearrangement links TRBV11-1 to TRBJ1-6; D ambiguous. In germline, CDR1 is SGHAT, CDR2 FQDESV (reference sequence). CDR3 length: 16 residues. Trimming removed 3 bases from V and 0 bases from J, with 9 bases in between. The CDR3 region is CASSFGVSSYNSPLHF. In DNA, the CDR3 is TGTGCCAGCAGCTTCGGGGTTAGCTCCTATAATTCACCCCTCCACTTT. The variable domain in full, completed from reference TRBV11-1 and TRBJ1-6, reads EAEVAQSPRYKITEKSQAVAFWCDPISGHATLYWYRQILGQGPELLVQFQDESVVDDSQLPKDRFSAERLKGVDSTLKIQPAELGDSAMYLCASSFGVSSYNSPLHFGNGTRLTVT.

The chain uses TRBV5-6 and TRBJ2-6, with D tentatively TRBD1 (7 bases). Germline CDR1 is SGHDT and CDR2 is YYEEEE. V was pared by 2 bases and J by 2 bases, with 8 bases between. CDR3 size: 15 residues. The CDR3 coding sequence is TGTGCCAGCAGCTTCAGGGGGGCTGGGGCCAACGTCCTGACTTTC. It is translated as CASSFRGAGANVLTF. The entire variable domain, with the rest obtained from reference TRBV5-6 and TRBJ2-6, is as follows: DAGVTQSPTHLIKTRGQQVTLRCSPKSGHDTVSWYQQALGQGPQFIFQYYEEEERQRGNFPDRFSGHQFPNYSSELNVNALLLGDSALYLCASSFRGAGANVLTFGAGSRLTVL.

In this sample, this clone turned up a few times. The chain uses TRBV2 and TRBJ1-4, with D hard to call. CDR1 is SNHLY, CDR2 FYNNEI, per germline. The CDR3 length is 15 residues. Deletions cut 7 bases from V and 8 bases from J, with 20 bases between. In DNA, the CDR3 is TGTGCCAGCACCCCGATGGGATCGGGTGGCGAAAAACTGTTTTTT. Translated, it gives CASTPMGSGGEKLFF.

This chain uses TRBV6-1 with TRBJ1-1; D gene unclear. Germline V gene sequence: CDR1 MNHNS, CDR2 SASEGT. The CDR3 loop spans 13 amino acids. V was shortened by 7 bases and J by 3 bases, with 12 bases between the two germline ends. CDR3 protein: CASTQIEYTEAFF. CDR3 sequence (DNA): TGTGCCAGCACACAGATAGAGTACACTGAAGCTTTCTTT.